One sample yielded the 16 T cell receptor beta chains listed below, sequenced in a study of shared clonotypes between healthy human individuals. Sequenced by immunoSEQ multiplex PCR; TCRdb stores in-frame clones only, minus some. The sample has about 710,000 clones; more than 70% are singletons. Source material: memory CD4+ T cells sorted from blood. Specified subset: CD45RA-negative fraction. All receptors come from a woman in her twenties or thirties in good health.

The sample holds a few counts of this clone. The chain links TRBV1 to TRBJ2-1. TRBV1 is recorded as a pseudogene. This CDR3 has 12 residues. CDR3 sequence: CTSSQDLLAQFF. DNA of the CDR3: TGCACCAGCAGCCAAGATCTCCTTGCGCAGTTCTTC.

This clone was observed many times. The sample holds other DNA sequences that translate to the same CDR3. The chain carries TRBV30 and TRBJ1-1, with D possibly matching TRBD1 (6 bases). The V gene lost 1 base and the J gene lost 2 bases, with 8 bases spanning the gap. Germline lookup yields CDR1 GTSNPN and CDR2 SVGIG (reference sequence). This CDR3 has 13 amino acids. CDR3 bases: TGTGCCTGGAGTGGGACAGCTAACACTGAAGCTTTCTTT. As protein: CAWSGTANTEAFF.

This clone was picked up a small number of times. The chain carries TRBV2 and TRBJ1-5; D possibly corresponds to TRBD1 (5 bases). Per the germline V gene, CDR1 is SNHLY and CDR2 is FYNNEI. CDR3 length: 17 amino acids. Trimming removed 8 bases from V and 0 bases from J, with 20 bases in between. This CDR3 reads CASAGQGIFYSNQPQHF. CDR3 nucleotides: TGTGCCAGCGCGGGGCAGGGCATCTTTTATAGCAATCAGCCCCAGCATTTT.

This clone was seen once. The V gene is TRBV7-9, the J gene TRBJ2-2; D is unresolved. The CDR3 consists of 16 residues. V lost 0 bases, J lost 1 base, and 9 bases lay in between. The germline CDR1 and CDR2 sequences are SEHNR and FQNEAQ (reference sequence). The DNA for the CDR3 is TGTGCCAGCAGCTTAGCGAGCAGTCTGAACACCGGGGAGCTGTTTTTT. As protein: CASSLASSLNTGELFF. The variable domain in full, completed from reference TRBV7-9 and TRBJ2-2, reads DTGVSQNPRHKITKRGQNVTFRCDPISEHNRLYWYRQTLGQGPEFLTYFQNEAQLEKSRLLSDRFSAERPKGSFSTLEIQRTEQGDSAMYLCASSLASSLNTGELFFGEGSRLTVL.

The genes are TRBV5-1 and TRBJ2-3, with a weak D call TRBD1 (6 bases). Trimming removed 8 bases from V and 4 bases from J, with 17 bases in between. Germline CDR1 and CDR2: SGHRS and YFSETQ. This CDR3 region has 14 residues. CDR3 sequence reads: CASDKGETADTQYF. Written as DNA, the CDR3 is TGCGCCAGTGACAAGGGGGAGACGGCAGATACGCAGTATTTT.

V usage is TRBV28 and J usage is TRBJ1-4, with D hard to call. The length of the CDR3 is 15 residues. Trimming stripped 4 bases from V and 5 bases from J, with 14 bases between. Germline lookup yields CDR1 MDHEN and CDR2 SYDVKM. The CDR3: CASSSYSPRNEKLFF. The CDR3 coding sequence is TGTGCCAGCAGTTCCTACAGTCCCCGAAATGAAAAACTGTTTTTT.

The chain links TRBV6-5 to TRBJ1-2; weak D call: TRBD1 (5 bases). CDR1 is MNHEY and CDR2 is SVGAGI in the germline V gene. Trimming cost V 8 bases and J 4 bases, with 14 bases left between them. The CDR3 contains 13 residues. CDR3 region: CASRREVGYGYTF. The DNA of the CDR3 is TGTGCCAGCCGCAGGGAAGTCGGCTATGGCTACACCTTC.

This clone was detected many times. The chain recombines TRBV11-2 with TRBJ1-4; 9 nucleotides match TRBD1. Germline CDR1 reads SGHAT; CDR2 reads FQNNGV. CDR3 size: 15 residues. V lost 5 bases and J lost 6; bases outside the gene matches: 7. CDR3 coding DNA: TGTGCCAGCAGCCGACCGACAGGGGGATATGAAAAACTGTTTTTT. Encoded protein: CASSRPTGGYEKLFF.

V and J are TRBV28 and TRBJ2-6, with no clear D. V was trimmed by 6 bases and J by 0 bases, leaving 15 bases between them. The CDR3 extends over 17 amino acids. Germline CDR1 reads MDHEN; CDR2 reads SYDVKM. The CDR3 is CASRGRTGLSGANVLTF. The CDR3 DNA reads as TGTGCCAGCAGGGGTCGAACCGGTCTCTCTGGGGCCAACGTCCTGACTTTC.

The V and J genes are TRBV7-2 and TRBJ1-4; D not certain. The germline CDR1 and CDR2 sequences are SGHTA and FQGNSA. The CDR3 length is 14 residues. The V gene lost 1 base and the J gene lost 5 bases, with 8 bases spanning the gap. In nucleotides, the CDR3 is TGTGCCAGCAGCTTAGGTCGGTCAAATGAAAAACTGTTTTTT. Translated: CASSLGRSNEKLFF.

The chain combines TRBV29-1 with TRBJ2-6; weak D call: TRBD1 (6 bases). V lost 4 bases and J lost 0, with 10 bases in between. This CDR3 spans 15 amino acids. Germline-derived CDR1 and CDR2 are SQVTM and ANQGSEA. DNA of the CDR3: TGCAGCGTTGCTCAGGGGCTCTCTGGGGCCAACGTCCTGACTTTC. Translated: CSVAQGLSGANVLTF.

The V and J genes are TRBV7-2 and TRBJ2-6; perhaps D is TRBD1 or TRBD2 (6 bases each). Trimming removed 3 bases from V and 4 bases from J, with 10 bases in between. The length of the CDR3 is 15 residues. CDR1 is SGHTA and CDR2 is FQGNSA in the germline V gene. CDR3 in DNA: TGTGCCAGCAGCTTGGGGGGCACAGGGGCCAACGTCCTGACTTTC. Its translation is CASSLGGTGANVLTF.

The rearrangement links TRBV5-4 to TRBJ1-2; D is unresolved. The CDR3 contains 13 residues. The V and J ends lost 1 base and 3 bases respectively, with 7 bases between them. The V gene's germline CDR1 is SGHNT and CDR2 YYREEE (reference sequence). The DNA for the CDR3 is TGTGCCAGCAGCTTGATGGAACACTATGGCTACACCTTC. Its translation is CASSLMEHYGYTF.

The rearrangement joins TRBV5-1 to TRBJ1-2; D is uncertain. V lost 0 bases and J lost 6, with 6 bases in between. Per the germline V gene, CDR1 is SGHRS and CDR2 is YFSETQ. There are 12 residues in the CDR3. CDR3 DNA: TGCGCCAGCAGCTTGGCCGGGGATGGCTACACCTTC. It specifies CASSLAGDGYTF. The full variable domain, in which reference TRBV5-1 and TRBJ1-2 provide the parts outside the CDR3, is KAGVTQTPRYLIKTRGQQVTLSCSPISGHRSVSWYQQTPGQGLQFLFEYFSETQRNKGNFPGRFSGRQFSNSRSEMNVSTLELGDSALYLCASSLAGDGYTFGSGTRLTVV.

The rearrangement uses TRBV28 and TRBJ2-7; tentative D call: TRBD1 (6 bases). Germline V gene sequence: CDR1 MDHEN, CDR2 SYDVKM. This CDR3 spans 14 amino acids. V lost 4 bases and J 1 base, leaving 11 bases between the germline ends. In DNA, the CDR3 is TGTGCCAGCAGTTATGACAGGAGGTCCTACGAGCAGTACTTC. Residues: CASSYDRRSYEQYF.

V and J are TRBV18 and TRBJ2-7; 7 bases map to TRBD1. Unmatched junction bases numbered 5, after V lost 3 bases and J lost 3 bases. CDR3 length: 14 amino acids. CDR1 is KGHSH, CDR2 LQKENI, per germline. The CDR3, as DNA: TGTGCCAGCTCACCCTCGACAGGGTACTACGAGCAGTACTTC. Protein: CASSPSTGYYEQYF. Complete variable domain (other parts from reference TRBV18 and TRBJ2-7): NAGVMQNPRHLVRRRGQEARLRCSPMKGHSHVYWYRQLPEEGLKFMVYLQKENIIDESGMPKERFSAEFPKEGPSILRIQQVVRGDSAAYFCASSPSTGYYEQYFGPGTRLTVT.